This is a list of T cell receptor beta chains from one sample in a study of blood T cell repertoires in COVID-19. The data were produced by immunoSEQ multiplex PCR, yet TCRdb's version contains in-frame clones alone and is incomplete. Seen here are 140,000 or so clones, about nine tenths observed once, and the top ten hold around 1.6%. Input material: peripheral blood. All receptors come from a human donor in a cohort sampled during active COVID-19. The CDR3 runs from the conserved cysteine through the conserved F or W. The order of the fields is J gene, D gene, clone size, V gene, CDR3 protein, CDR3 DNA. A D gene is named only where the DNA matches it firmly. A clone size is listed for some rows: how often the clone was seen (once, few, many), or a class if it is expanded.

TRBJ1-1 | TRBD1 | once | TRBV9 | CASSPMTGLNTEAFF | TGTGCCAGCAGCCCCATGACAGGGTTGAACACTGAAGCTTTCTTT
TRBJ1-6 | - | - | TRBV7-2 | CASSSQWSYNSPLHF | TGTGCCAGCAGCTCCCAGTGGTCCTATAATTCACCCCTCCACTTT
TRBJ2-1 | TRBD2 | - | TRBV9 | CASGSGLAGGSYNEQFF | TGTGCCAGCGGCAGCGGACTAGCGGGGGGGTCCTACAATGAGCAGTTCTTC
TRBJ2-3 | TRBD2 | - | TRBV11-2 | CASSQYERGVTDTQYF | TGTGCCAGCAGCCAATACGAACGGGGGGTCACAGATACGCAGTATTTT
TRBJ2-5 | - | once | TRBV28 | CASSPSAGRGETQYF | TGTGCCAGCAGTCCCTCAGCGGGCAGGGGGGAGACCCAGTACTTC
TRBJ2-3 | TRBD2 | once | TRBV6-6 | CASSSRAGHTDTQYF | TGTGCCAGCAGTTCCCGAGCGGGGCACACAGATACGCAGTATTTT
TRBJ2-1 | - | - | TRBV21-1 | CASSPSGPPFNEQFF | TGTGCCAGCAGCCCTAGCGGGCCTCCTTTCAATGAGCAGTTCTTC
TRBJ2-3 | TRBD1 | - | TRBV6-5 | CASRATGVDTQYF | TGTGCCAGCAGGGCGACAGGGGTCGATACGCAGTATTTT
TRBJ1-2 | TRBD1 | - | TRBV5-6 | CASSWIAGGLNYGYTF | TGTGCCAGCAGCTGGATAGCAGGGGGCTTAAACTATGGCTACACCTTC
TRBJ2-2 | TRBD1 | - | TRBV7-8 | CASSPAGTGGTGELFF | TGTGCCAGCAGCCCCGCCGGGACAGGGGGAACCGGGGAGCTGTTTTTT
TRBJ2-3 | TRBD1 | - | TRBV7-8 | CASTLGGYTDTQYF | TGTGCCAGCACCCTAGGGGGCTACACAGATACGCAGTATTTT
TRBJ2-1 | TRBD2 | - | TRBV10-3 | CAITPGLAGDYNEQFF | TGTGCCATCACCCCGGGACTAGCGGGGGATTACAATGAGCAGTTCTTC
TRBJ2-1 | TRBD2 | - | TRBV4-1 | CASSQGITSGDEQFF | TGCGCCAGCAGCCAAGGGATCACTAGCGGGGATGAGCAGTTCTTC
TRBJ2-2 | - | - | TRBV27 | CASSFLNRELNTGELFF | TGTGCCAGCAGTTTCCTAAACAGGGAATTGAACACCGGGGAGCTGTTTTTT
TRBJ1-2 | - | - | TRBV2 | CASSVRSDYGYTF | TGTGCCAGCAGTGTCCGGTCTGACTATGGCTACACCTTC
TRBJ1-2 | - | - | TRBV6-5 | CASSYGEYGYTF | TGTGCCAGCAGTTACGGGGAGTATGGCTACACCTTC
TRBJ2-7 | TRBD2 | - | TRBV6-5 | CASSYSRLAGSYEQYF | TGTGCCAGCAGTTACTCCCGACTAGCGGGGAGCTACGAGCAGTACTTC
TRBJ1-5 | - | - | TRBV15 | CATSMLSYRVALGGQPQHF | TGTGCCACCAGCATGTTGTCGTACAGGGTTGCTCTTGGGGGTCAGCCCCAGCATTTT
TRBJ2-5 | - | - | TRBV11-2 | CASSLDHMGGAGVETQYF | TGTGCCAGCAGCCTAGACCACATGGGGGGGGCGGGAGTTGAGACCCAGTACTTC
TRBJ2-7 | - | - | TRBV19 | CASSPLHTGSYEQYF | TGTGCCAGTAGTCCCCTCCACACAGGCTCCTACGAGCAGTACTTC
TRBJ1-6 | - | - | TRBV2 | CASSDRGSSYNSPLHF | TGTGCCAGCAGTGATCGGGGTAGCTCCTATAATTCACCCCTCCACTTT
TRBJ1-2 | TRBD1 | - | TRBV28 | CASSKMGDRASKGGYTF | TGTGCCAGCAGTAAGATGGGGGACAGGGCCTCGAAAGGGGGCTACACCTTC
TRBJ1-2 | TRBD1 | - | TRBV5-1 | CASSLALDRDYGYTF | TGCGCCAGCAGCTTGGCCCTGGACAGGGACTATGGCTACACCTTC
TRBJ2-3 | TRBD1 | once | TRBV5-6 | CASSWTGGTDTQYF | TGTGCCAGCAGCTGGACAGGGGGCACAGATACGCAGTATTTT
TRBJ1-5 | - | - | TRBV7-2 | CASSLVSQPQHF | TGTGCCAGCAGCTTAGTATCCCAGCCCCAGCATTTT
TRBJ2-3 | TRBD2 | - | TRBV6-6 | CAVSRGVADTQYF | TGTGCCGTCTCGCGGGGGGTAGCAGATACGCAGTATTTT
TRBJ2-5 | - | - | TRBV7-9 | CASSSPGGWETQYF | TGTGCCAGCAGCTCGCCCGGGGGTTGGGAGACCCAGTACTTC
TRBJ2-7 | - | few | TRBV10-3 | CAISEPGEGSYEQYF | TGTGCCATCAGTGAGCCAGGGGAGGGCTCCTACGAGCAGTACTTC
TRBJ2-3 | TRBD2 | once | TRBV3-1/TRBV3-2 | CASSPRTSWADTQYF | TGTGCCAGCAGCCCCAGGACTAGCTGGGCAGATACGCAGTATTTT
TRBJ1-1 | TRBD1 | - | TRBV25-1 | CASSQGQGATRNTEAFF | TGTGCCAGCAGTCAAGGACAGGGGGCCACGCGGAACACTGAAGCTTTCTTT
TRBJ2-2 | - | - | TRBV9 | CASSSPRDTNTGELFF | TGTGCCAGCAGCTCTCCCCGGGACACTAACACCGGGGAGCTGTTTTTT
TRBJ2-5 | - | - | TRBV5-4 | CASSRDKVETQYF | TGTGCCAGCAGCCGTGACAAGGTCGAGACCCAGTACTTC
TRBJ2-2 | TRBD2 | - | TRBV6-2/TRBV6-3 | CASSLLAGTGELFF | TGTGCCAGCAGCCTTCTAGCGGGAACCGGGGAGCTGTTTTTT
TRBJ1-3 | - | once | TRBV5-1 | CASSTGRDWGSGNTIYF | TGCGCCAGCAGCACCGGCAGGGATTGGGGCTCTGGAAACACCATATATTTT
TRBJ1-5 | TRBD1 | - | TRBV9 | CASSRQGKQPQHF | TGTGCCAGCAGCAGACAGGGGAAGCAGCCCCAGCATTTT
TRBJ1-2 | - | - | TRBV2 | CASSDGRAGGGYTF | TGTGCCAGCAGTGATGGCCGGGCCGGGGGGGGCTACACCTTC
TRBJ2-5 | TRBD2 | - | TRBV11-2 | CASRPPVGAGGVGETQYF | TGTGCCAGCAGGCCGCCCGTCGGTGCGGGGGGGGTTGGAGAGACCCAGTACTTC
TRBJ2-3 | TRBD2 | - | TRBV6-2/TRBV6-3 | CASSYEPGLAGAPSSTDTQYF | TGTGCCAGCAGTTACGAACCGGGACTAGCGGGGGCACCCTCTAGCACAGATACGCAGTATTTT
TRBJ1-2 | TRBD1 | few | TRBV5-5 | CASSNRQGGYGYTF | TGTGCCAGCAGCAATAGACAGGGAGGCTATGGCTACACCTTC
TRBJ1-1 | - | - | TRBV11-2 | CASSTIRGGGEAFF | TGTGCCAGCAGCACCATCAGGGGCGGTGGTGAAGCTTTCTTT
TRBJ2-7 | - | - | TRBV10-1 | CASSESTWQGGAYEQYF | TGCGCCAGCAGTGAGTCGACCTGGCAGGGGGGTGCCTACGAGCAGTACTTC
TRBJ2-7 | TRBD1 | - | TRBV3-1/TRBV3-2 | CASSHRPGDSSYEQYF | TGTGCCAGCAGCCACCGACCCGGGGACAGTTCCTACGAGCAGTACTTC
TRBJ1-5 | TRBD1 | - | TRBV10-2 | CASSESRTGGQPQHF | TGCGCCAGCAGTGAGTCGAGGACAGGCGGTCAGCCCCAGCATTTT
TRBJ2-3 | - | - | TRBV7-3 | CASSPTGTLYTDTQYF | TGTGCCAGCAGCCCTACAGGGACCCTATACACAGATACGCAGTATTTT
TRBJ1-1 | - | - | TRBV2 | CASSEQRSAPGAAFF | TGTGCCAGCAGTGAACAGCGGTCCGCGCCCGGAGCAGCTTTCTTT
TRBJ1-1 | - | once | TRBV29-1 | CSVDEALNTEAFF | TGCAGCGTTGATGAAGCCCTGAACACTGAAGCTTTCTTT
TRBJ1-3 | TRBD1 | - | TRBV6-5 | CASSTGQFSGNTIYF | TGTGCCAGCAGCACGGGACAGTTCTCTGGAAACACCATATATTTT
TRBJ2-3 | - | - | TRBV5-1 | CASSLAEGTDTQYF | TGCGCCAGCAGCTTGGCGGAGGGGACAGATACGCAGTATTTT
TRBJ1-4 | - | once | TRBV6-5 | CASSRGGGDEKLFF | TGTGCCAGCAGCCGAGGGGGTGGGGATGAAAAACTGTTTTTT
TRBJ2-1 | TRBD2 | once | TRBV14 | CASSQLAGSSYNEQFF | TGTGCCAGCAGCCAATTAGCGGGAAGCTCCTACAATGAGCAGTTCTTC